These 20 T cell receptor beta chains share one sample of origin, sequenced in a study of molecular identifiers for immune sequencing clone quantification. TCRdb redid the calling of the PCR reads with MiXCR, one entry per CDR3 protein. Found here are hundreds of thousands of distinct CDR3 sequences, 25% of them singletons; the top ten hold roughly 0.83%. The specimen was naive CD8+ T cells from blood, with Jurkat cell RNA spiked in. Stated subset: FACS-sorted CD8+CD4-CCR7+CD45RA+ naive T cells. These receptors were obtained from a human donor in good health. Some libraries in this study had Jurkat cell RNA spiked in.

This chain links TRBV7-2 with TRBJ2-7, with no clear D. The CDR3 runs to 14 residues. Trimming removed 1 base from V and 4 bases from J, with 11 bases in between. Germline V gene data show CDR1 as SGHTA and CDR2 as FQGNSA. CDR3 sequence reads: CASSLGLLHYEQYF. CDR3 in DNA: TGTGCCAGCAGCTTAGGGCTCCTACATTACGAGCAGTACTTC. Together with reference TRBV7-2 and TRBJ2-7, the CDR3 gives the full variable domain: GAGVSQSPSNKVTEKGKDVELRCDPISGHTALYWYRQSLGQGLEFLIYFQGNSAPDKSGLPSDRFSAERTGGSVSTLTIQRTQQEDSAVYLCASSLGLLHYEQYFGPGTRLTVT.

This clonotype was recorded many times. V is TRBV5-1 and J is TRBJ2-5; TRBD1 aligns across 7 bases. Germline values: CDR1 SGHRS, CDR2 YFSETQ. With 4 bases clipped from V and 4 bases from J, the junction kept 16 bases outside the gene matches. The CDR3 contains 17 residues. CDR3: CASSPYPGTEVGETQYF. The CDR3 nucleotides read TGCGCCAGCAGCCCCTACCCCGGGACAGAGGTTGGAGAGACCCAGTACTTC.

At least ten counts were recorded for this clonotype. This chain connects TRBV7-9 to TRBJ2-3; tentative D call: TRBD1 (5 bases). This CDR3 is built from 15 residues. Trimming cost V 5 bases and J 2 bases, with 14 bases left between them. The germline V gene has CDR1 SEHNR and CDR2 FQNEAQ (reference sequence). CDR3 sequence: CASSPGHFSTDTQYF. Here the CDR3 DNA reads TGTGCCAGCAGCCCAGGGCACTTTTCCACAGATACGCAGTATTTT.

The chain has TRBV12-3 or TRBV12-4 and TRBJ2-7; D is perhaps TRBD1 (5 bases). CDR3 length: 14 residues. V was trimmed by 5 bases and J by 5 bases, leaving 16 bases between them. In nucleotides, the CDR3 is TGTGCCAGCAGTCGGACAAGGCCTAAGGACGAGCAGTACTTC. It encodes CASSRTRPKDEQYF.

This clonotype has only a few counts. The chain is built from TRBV5-5 and TRBJ2-5; 10 nucleotides match TRBD1. Germline V gene lookup returns CDR1 SGHKS and CDR2 YYEKEE (reference sequence). V shed 3 bases, J shed 5 bases, and the junction held 10 bases outside the gene matches. The CDR3 spans 16 residues. Here the CDR3 DNA reads TGTGCCAGCAGCTCCTCCGGGACAGGGGCCGGGGAGACCCAGTACTTC. This codes for CASSSSGTGAGETQYF.

Details on this clonotype: One end of the junction fails to match germline, which may point to a read error. This rearrangement joins TRBV5-4 to TRBJ2-3, with a possible D match to TRBD1 (5 bases). The CDR3 extends over 16 amino acids. CDR1 and CDR2 from the germline V gene are SGHNT and YYREEE (reference sequence). CDR3 loop: CASSLARQWLVDTRYF. As DNA, the CDR3 is TGCGCCAGCAGCTTGGCGAGACAGTGGTTGGTAGATACGCGGTATTTT.

The table lists this clonotype with many counts. The rearrangement links TRBV5-4 to TRBJ2-4, with D hard to call. Per germline, CDR1 SGHNT and CDR2 YYREEE (reference sequence). The length of the CDR3 is 14 residues. V shed 5 bases and J shed 0 bases, with 9 bases lying between them. CDR3 sequence: CASRSFEAKNIQYF. For the CDR3, the DNA is TGTGCCAGCAGGTCATTTGAAGCCAAAAACATTCAGTACTTC.

The chain has TRBV27 and TRBJ2-3, with 11 positions matching TRBD2. The CDR3 is made up of 18 amino acids. V shed 6 bases, J shed 0 bases, and the junction held 11 bases outside the gene matches. CDR1 is MNHEY, CDR2 SMNVEV, per germline (reference sequence). The CDR3 nucleotides read TGTGCCAGCAGACCTGGGCCTAGCGGGAGGACTAGCACAGATACGCAGTATTTT. Residues: CASRPGPSGRTSTDTQYF.

This clonotype was observed at least ten times. The chain uses TRBV7-9 and TRBJ2-4; 8 bases line up with TRBD1. CDR1 is SEHNR, CDR2 FQNEAQ, per germline (reference sequence). This CDR3 region has 12 residues. The junction had 1 base not matched to a gene; V was cut back by 5 bases and J by 7 bases. The CDR3 DNA follows: TGTGCCAGCAGCCGACAGGGGAACATTCAGTACTTC. Residues: CASSRQGNIQYF.

In this sample, this clonotype turned up many times. This chain links TRBV13 with TRBJ2-3; D may match TRBD1 or TRBD2 (5 bases each). The CDR3 is 12 residues long. Trimming cost V 6 bases and J 8 bases, with 12 bases left between them. Germline values: CDR1 PRHDT, CDR2 FYEKMQ (reference sequence). The CDR3 coding sequence is TGTGCCAGCAGTGAGGGGCTGGGTACGCAGTATTTT. It encodes CASSEGLGTQYF.

This clonotype has at least ten counts. This chain uses TRBV5-6 with TRBJ2-7; a possible D gene is TRBD1 (6 bases). Per the germline V gene, CDR1 is SGHDT and CDR2 is YYEEEE. This CDR3 spans 13 amino acids. V gave up 0 bases and J gave up 11 bases, with 15 bases separating them. Written as DNA, the CDR3 is TGTGCCAGCAGCTTGGAGAGACGGGACACCGAGTACTTC. Translation gives CASSLERRDTEYF.

V gene TRBV7-2 combines with J gene TRBJ2-7; the match to TRBD1 covers 7 bases. From germline, CDR1 is SGHTA and CDR2 FQGNSA. Trimming removed 5 bases from V and 1 base from J; junction bases left unmatched: 14. The CDR3 is 17 amino acids. The CDR3 coding sequence is TGTGCCAGCAGCCGTAATCGGGACAGCTTCTTTTCCTACGAGCAGTACTTC. Translated: CASSRNRDSFFSYEQYF.

This clonotype was counted many times. The chain couples TRBV28 to TRBJ2-7; D is uncertain. Germline values: CDR1 MDHEN, CDR2 SYDVKM. The CDR3 spans 12 residues. Trimming took 3 bases from V and 5 from J, leaving 8 bases between them. The CDR3 loop is CASSFLRDEQYF. In nucleotides, the CDR3 is TGTGCCAGCAGTTTCCTTCGGGACGAGCAGTACTTC.

The rearrangement joins TRBV20-1 to TRBJ2-1; no definite D call. V lost 2 bases and J 0 bases, leaving 8 bases between the germline ends. The CDR3 spans 14 residues. In germline, CDR1 is DFQATT, CDR2 SNEGSKA (reference sequence). The CDR3 nucleotides read TGCAGTGCTAGATTGGCTAGCTCCTACAATGAGCAGTTCTTC. It translates to CSARLASSYNEQFF.

V gene TRBV7-9 combines with J gene TRBJ2-7; D unresolved. Germline lookup yields CDR1 SEHNR and CDR2 FQNEAQ (reference sequence). The length of the CDR3 is 13 residues. Trimming took 1 base from V and 9 from J, leaving 13 bases between them. DNA for the CDR3: TGTGCCAGCAGCTTAGAGCCGACCAACGCGCAGTACTTC. Residues: CASSLEPTNAQYF.

This clonotype has more than one count but fewer than ten. J is TRBJ2-3 and V is TRBV20-1, with 11 bases matching TRBD2. Germline values: CDR1 DFQATT, CDR2 SNEGSKA (reference sequence). The CDR3 is 17 amino acids. With 3 bases clipped from V and 3 bases from J, the junction kept 11 bases outside the gene matches. CDR3 sequence: CSASGPSGRLGTDTQYF. Here the CDR3 DNA reads TGCAGTGCTAGTGGCCCTAGCGGGAGGCTTGGTACAGATACGCAGTATTTT.

As concerns this clonotype: This may stem from a read error, because a much larger clone lies one nucleotide away. The gene calls are TRBV20-1 and TRBJ1-1; 9 bases line up with TRBD1. The germline CDR1 and CDR2 sequences are DFQATT and SNEGSKA (reference sequence). CDR3 length: 13 amino acids. The CDR3 sequence: CSPWDRVNTEASF. Written as DNA, the CDR3 is TGCAGTCCCTGGGACAGGGTGAACACTGAAGCTTCCTTT.

The table lists this clonotype with many counts. The V call is TRBV20-1, the J call TRBJ2-7; TRBD2 might be the D (6 bases). CDR1 is DFQATT and CDR2 is SNEGSKA in the germline V gene (reference sequence). The CDR3 has 17 residues. The V and J ends lost 0 bases and 0 bases respectively, with 18 bases between them. The CDR3 region is CSARDLWRGTSSYEQYF. Written as DNA, the CDR3 is TGCAGTGCTAGAGATCTGTGGCGGGGAACTAGCTCCTACGAGCAGTACTTC.

The sample holds many counts of this clonotype. CDR3 bases: TGTGCCAGCAGCCAAGAGGCAACTAATGAAAAACTGTTTTTT. This gives the protein CASSQEATNEKLFF. V and J are TRBV7-9 and TRBJ1-4, with D hard to call. Germline loops: CDR1 SEHNR, CDR2 FQNEAQ (reference sequence). Trimming took 5 bases from V and 0 from J, leaving 7 bases between them. The CDR3 contains 14 residues. The variable domain in full, completed from reference TRBV7-9 and TRBJ1-4, reads DTGVSQNPRHKITKRGQNVTFRCDPISEHNRLYWYRQTLGQGPEFLTYFQNEAQLEKSRLLSDRFSAERPKGSFSTLEIQRTEQGDSAMYLCASSQEATNEKLFFGSGTQLSVL.

V is TRBV7-9 and J is TRBJ2-1; TRBD2 agrees at 11 bases. This CDR3 is 16 amino acids long. The junction had 9 bases not matched to a gene; V was cut back by 1 base and J by 10 bases. Per germline, CDR1 SEHNR and CDR2 FQNEAQ (reference sequence). Written as DNA, the CDR3 is TGTGCCAGCAGCTTAGAGGGTAGCGGGAGGGCCAGGGAGCAGTTCTTC. Translation: CASSLEGSGRAREQFF.